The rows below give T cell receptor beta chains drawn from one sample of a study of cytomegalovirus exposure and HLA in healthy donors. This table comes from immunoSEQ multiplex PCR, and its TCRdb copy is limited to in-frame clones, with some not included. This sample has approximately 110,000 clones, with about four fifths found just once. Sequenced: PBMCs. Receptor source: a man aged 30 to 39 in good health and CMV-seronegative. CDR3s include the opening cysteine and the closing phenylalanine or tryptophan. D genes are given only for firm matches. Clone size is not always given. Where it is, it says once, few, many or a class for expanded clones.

CDR3 protein: CASSLAFNQPQHF
CDR3 DNA: TGTGCCAGTAGCTTAGCCTTTAATCAGCCCCAGCATTTT
clone size: NA
D gene: NA
V gene: TRBV19
CDR3 length: 13
J gene: TRBJ1-5

CDR3 protein: CASRTGTTNTGELFF
CDR3 DNA: TGCGCCAGCAGGACCGGGACAACGAACACCGGGGAGCTGTTTTTT
clone size: NA
D gene: NA
V gene: TRBV5-1
CDR3 length: 15
J gene: TRBJ2-2

CDR3 protein: CASSKCAADSLTDTQYF
CDR3 DNA: TGTGCCAGCAGCAAATGTGCTGCGGACAGCCTCACAGATACGCAGTATTTT
clone size: NA
D gene: NA
V gene: TRBV21-1
CDR3 length: 17
J gene: TRBJ2-3

CDR3 protein: CASSFWDSSNYGYTF
CDR3 DNA: TGCGCCAGCAGCTTCTGGGACAGCAGTAACTATGGCTACACCTTC
clone size: NA
D gene: TRBD1
V gene: TRBV5-1
CDR3 length: 15
J gene: TRBJ1-2

CDR3 protein: CASRAGQGTDTQYF
CDR3 DNA: TGTGCCAGCAGGGCCGGACAGGGGACAGATACGCAGTATTTT
clone size: NA
D gene: TRBD1
V gene: TRBV6-5
CDR3 length: 14
J gene: TRBJ2-3

CDR3 protein: CASSARLAGLYEQYF
CDR3 DNA: TGTGCCAGCAGTGCCCGACTAGCGGGATTGTACGAGCAGTACTTC
clone size: NA
D gene: TRBD2
V gene: TRBV27
CDR3 length: 15
J gene: TRBJ2-7

CDR3 protein: CATSNQGNTEAFF
CDR3 DNA: TGTGCCACCTCGAATCAGGGAAACACTGAAGCTTTCTTT
clone size: NA
D gene: NA
V gene: TRBV10-3
CDR3 length: 13
J gene: TRBJ1-1

CDR3 protein: CASSIQGGSTEAFF
CDR3 DNA: TGTGCCAGTAGTATCCAAGGGGGATCCACTGAAGCTTTCTTT
clone size: NA
D gene: NA
V gene: TRBV19
CDR3 length: 14
J gene: TRBJ1-1

CDR3 protein: CSVSGGRSAEQYF
CDR3 DNA: TGCAGCGTTTCTGGCGGGAGGTCGGCCGAGCAGTACTTC
clone size: NA
D gene: TRBD2
V gene: TRBV29-1
CDR3 length: 13
J gene: TRBJ2-7

CDR3 protein: CASSFFQAGGEQFF
CDR3 DNA: TGCGCCAGCAGCTTTTTTCAAGCGGGAGGCGAGCAGTTCTTC
clone size: NA
D gene: TRBD2
V gene: TRBV5-1
CDR3 length: 14
J gene: TRBJ2-1

CDR3 protein: CASSEVPGSSNQPQHF
CDR3 DNA: TGTGCCAGCAGTGAAGTTCCAGGGTCTAGCAATCAGCCCCAGCATTTT
clone size: NA
D gene: NA
V gene: TRBV2
CDR3 length: 16
J gene: TRBJ1-5

CDR3 protein: CASSVPSGAYNEQFF
CDR3 DNA: TGTGCCAGCAGTGTTCCTAGCGGAGCCTACAATGAGCAGTTCTTC
clone size: once
D gene: TRBD2
V gene: TRBV25-1
CDR3 length: 15
J gene: TRBJ2-1

CDR3 protein: CASSVRDSLEETQYF
CDR3 DNA: TGTGCCAGCAGCGTCCGGGACAGCCTCGAAGAGACCCAGTACTTC
clone size: once
D gene: TRBD1
V gene: TRBV9
CDR3 length: 15
J gene: TRBJ2-5

CDR3 protein: CASRRGQPMNTEAFF
CDR3 DNA: TGTGCCAGCAGGCGGGGACAGCCCATGAACACTGAAGCTTTCTTT
clone size: NA
D gene: TRBD1
V gene: TRBV6-5
CDR3 length: 15
J gene: TRBJ1-1

CDR3 protein: CAWRGSGNTEAFF
CDR3 DNA: TGTGCCTGGAGGGGCTCTGGGAACACTGAAGCTTTCTTT
clone size: NA
D gene: NA
V gene: TRBV30
CDR3 length: 13
J gene: TRBJ1-1

CDR3 protein: CASSRMTGATNEKLFF
CDR3 DNA: TGTGCCAGCAGCCGCATGACCGGGGCAACTAATGAAAAACTGTTTTTT
clone size: NA
D gene: NA
V gene: TRBV7-2
CDR3 length: 16
J gene: TRBJ1-4

CDR3 protein: CASSPPAGEGTEAFF
CDR3 DNA: TGTGCCAGCTCACCACCGGCCGGAGAGGGCACTGAAGCTTTCTTT
clone size: few
D gene: NA
V gene: TRBV18
CDR3 length: 15
J gene: TRBJ1-1

CDR3 protein: CAWSPGMGGEKLFF
CDR3 DNA: TGTGCCTGGAGTCCAGGGATGGGAGGTGAAAAACTGTTTTTT
clone size: NA
D gene: NA
V gene: TRBV30
CDR3 length: 14
J gene: TRBJ1-4

CDR3 protein: CASRNSGANVLTF
CDR3 DNA: TGTGCCAGCAGGAACTCCGGGGCCAACGTCCTGACTTTC
clone size: NA
D gene: NA
V gene: TRBV6-1
CDR3 length: 13
J gene: TRBJ2-6

CDR3 protein: CASGLAGGHREQYF
CDR3 DNA: TGTGCCAGCGGACTAGCGGGAGGGCACCGCGAGCAGTACTTC
clone size: NA
D gene: TRBD2
V gene: TRBV25-1
CDR3 length: 14
J gene: TRBJ2-7

CDR3 protein: CASSFSPSTNEKLFF
CDR3 DNA: TGTGCCAGCAGTTTTTCCCCGTCAACTAATGAAAAACTGTTTTTT
clone size: NA
D gene: NA
V gene: TRBV27
CDR3 length: 15
J gene: TRBJ1-4

CDR3 protein: CASSSQGYEQYF
CDR3 DNA: TGTGCCAGCAGCTCCCAGGGATACGAGCAGTACTTC
clone size: NA
D gene: NA
V gene: TRBV5-8
CDR3 length: 12
J gene: TRBJ2-7

CDR3 protein: CASSEETGYTEAFF
CDR3 DNA: TGTGCCAGCAGTGAAGAGACAGGGTACACTGAAGCTTTCTTT
clone size: NA
D gene: TRBD1
V gene: TRBV2
CDR3 length: 14
J gene: TRBJ1-1

CDR3 protein: CASSPGGGEKLFF
CDR3 DNA: TGTGCCAGCAGCCCAGGGGGAGGTGAAAAACTGTTTTTT
clone size: once
D gene: TRBD1
V gene: TRBV2
CDR3 length: 13
J gene: TRBJ1-4

CDR3 protein: CASSLDIGGTGKSQPQHF
CDR3 DNA: TGTGCCAGCAGTTTAGATATAGGGGGGACAGGGAAATCTCAGCCCCAGCATTTT
clone size: NA
D gene: TRBD1
V gene: TRBV28
CDR3 length: 18
J gene: TRBJ1-5

CDR3 protein: CASRHNEKLFF
CDR3 DNA: TGTGCCAGCAGACATAATGAAAAACTGTTTTTT
clone size: NA
D gene: NA
V gene: TRBV5-5
CDR3 length: 11
J gene: TRBJ1-4

CDR3 protein: CASSPPGLAAGNTIYF
CDR3 DNA: TGTGCCAGCAGCCCTCCGGGACTGGCGGCCGGAAACACCATATATTTT
clone size: once
D gene: NA
V gene: TRBV7-2
CDR3 length: 16
J gene: TRBJ1-3

CDR3 protein: CASSLGGPDTQYF
CDR3 DNA: TGTGCCAGCAGCTTGGGGGGGCCAGATACGCAGTATTTT
clone size: NA
D gene: NA
V gene: TRBV7-2
CDR3 length: 13
J gene: TRBJ2-3

CDR3 protein: CASSVIADPQYEQYF
CDR3 DNA: TGTGCCAGCAGCGTCATAGCGGACCCCCAATACGAGCAGTACTTC
clone size: few
D gene: NA
V gene: TRBV9
CDR3 length: 15
J gene: TRBJ2-7

CDR3 protein: CASSEVQGAADTQYF
CDR3 DNA: TGTGCCAGCAGTGAAGTACAGGGGGCGGCGGATACGCAGTATTTT
clone size: NA
D gene: TRBD1
V gene: TRBV6-4
CDR3 length: 15
J gene: TRBJ2-3

CDR3 protein: CATPQEGGYGYTF
CDR3 DNA: TGTGCCACCCCCCAGGAGGGCGGCTATGGCTACACCTTC
clone size: NA
D gene: NA
V gene: TRBV10-3
CDR3 length: 13
J gene: TRBJ1-2

CDR3 protein: CASSIDVQGTSYNEQFF
CDR3 DNA: TGTGCCAGTAGTATAGATGTTCAGGGGACATCCTACAATGAGCAGTTCTTC
clone size: NA
D gene: NA
V gene: TRBV19
CDR3 length: 17
J gene: TRBJ2-1

CDR3 protein: CANRDRIDSEGAFF
CDR3 DNA: TGTGCCAACCGGGACAGAATAGATAGTGAAGGAGCTTTCTTT
clone size: NA
D gene: TRBD1
V gene: TRBV6-1
CDR3 length: 14
J gene: TRBJ1-1

CDR3 protein: CASSFGLNTEAFF
CDR3 DNA: TGTGCCAGCAGTTTCGGGTTGAACACTGAAGCTTTCTTT
clone size: few
D gene: NA
V gene: TRBV6-5
CDR3 length: 13
J gene: TRBJ1-1

CDR3 protein: CASSRGVNTEAFF
CDR3 DNA: TGTGCCAGCAGCCGGGGGGTGAACACTGAAGCTTTCTTT
clone size: NA
D gene: NA
V gene: TRBV13
CDR3 length: 13
J gene: TRBJ1-1

CDR3 protein: CASGQDRDSYEQYF
CDR3 DNA: TGTGCCAGCGGACAAGACAGGGATTCCTACGAGCAGTACTTC
clone size: NA
D gene: TRBD1
V gene: TRBV27
CDR3 length: 14
J gene: TRBJ2-7

CDR3 protein: CASSQDNSDEQFF
CDR3 DNA: TGTGCCAGCAGCCAAGATAATAGTGATGAGCAGTTCTTC
clone size: NA
D gene: NA
V gene: TRBV4-2
CDR3 length: 13
J gene: TRBJ2-1

CDR3 protein: CASRPGTMYQETQYF
CDR3 DNA: TGTGCCAGCAGACCCGGGACAATGTACCAAGAGACCCAGTACTTC
clone size: NA
D gene: NA
V gene: TRBV11-2
CDR3 length: 15
J gene: TRBJ2-5

CDR3 protein: CASRPGHSNQPQHF
CDR3 DNA: TGTGCCAGCAGGCCAGGGCATAGCAATCAGCCCCAGCATTTT
clone size: NA
D gene: NA
V gene: TRBV27
CDR3 length: 14
J gene: TRBJ1-5

CDR3 protein: CATSRDRGNTGELFF
CDR3 DNA: TGTGCCACCAGCAGAGACCGGGGGAACACCGGGGAGCTGTTTTTT
clone size: NA
D gene: NA
V gene: TRBV15
CDR3 length: 15
J gene: TRBJ2-2

CDR3 protein: CSVEDPAGGRNIQYF
CDR3 DNA: TGCAGCGTTGAAGACCCGGCCGGGGGTAGAAACATTCAGTACTTC
clone size: NA
D gene: NA
V gene: TRBV29-1
CDR3 length: 15
J gene: TRBJ2-4

CDR3 protein: CASSQDARTGFSYEQYF
CDR3 DNA: TGTGCCAGCAGCCAAGATGCCCGGACAGGGTTCTCCTACGAGCAGTACTTC
clone size: NA
D gene: TRBD1
V gene: TRBV14
CDR3 length: 17
J gene: TRBJ2-7

CDR3 protein: CATRGERYWATEAFF
CDR3 DNA: TGTGCCACCAGGGGTGAAAGGTATTGGGCCACTGAAGCTTTCTTT
clone size: NA
D gene: NA
V gene: TRBV15
CDR3 length: 15
J gene: TRBJ1-1

CDR3 protein: CASSSSSSGGYEQYF
CDR3 DNA: TGTGCCAGCAGTTCCTCCTCTAGCGGGGGCTACGAGCAGTACTTC
clone size: few
D gene: TRBD2
V gene: TRBV6-6
CDR3 length: 15
J gene: TRBJ2-7

CDR3 protein: CASSPGLYSADTQYF
CDR3 DNA: TGTGCCAGCAGCCCGGGACTGTATTCGGCAGATACGCAGTATTTT
clone size: NA
D gene: NA
V gene: TRBV9
CDR3 length: 15
J gene: TRBJ2-3

CDR3 protein: CASRGGRGADTQYF
CDR3 DNA: TGTGCCAGCAGGGGGGGGAGGGGCGCAGATACGCAGTATTTT
clone size: NA
D gene: TRBD2
V gene: TRBV2
CDR3 length: 14
J gene: TRBJ2-3

CDR3 protein: CASSGTGGLSEQYF
CDR3 DNA: TGTGCCAGCAGCGGAACAGGGGGGTTGAGCGAGCAGTACTTC
clone size: NA
D gene: TRBD1
V gene: TRBV9
CDR3 length: 14
J gene: TRBJ2-7

CDR3 protein: CASSLLEVGNEQFF
CDR3 DNA: TGCGCCAGCAGCTTGTTGGAGGTGGGGAATGAGCAGTTCTTC
clone size: NA
D gene: NA
V gene: TRBV5-1
CDR3 length: 14
J gene: TRBJ2-1

CDR3 protein: CASSVGQGPSGVTIYF
CDR3 DNA: TGTGCCAGCAGCGTTGGTCAGGGGCCCTCCGGTGTCACCATATATTTT
clone size: NA
D gene: NA
V gene: TRBV9
CDR3 length: 16
J gene: TRBJ1-3

CDR3 protein: CAWSEQGETQYF
CDR3 DNA: TGTGCCTGGAGCGAACAGGGGGAGACCCAGTACTTC
clone size: NA
D gene: TRBD1
V gene: TRBV30
CDR3 length: 12
J gene: TRBJ2-5

CDR3 protein: CASWGQGAYEQYF
CDR3 DNA: TGTGCCAGTTGGGGACAGGGCGCCTACGAGCAGTACTTC
clone size: NA
D gene: TRBD1
V gene: TRBV28
CDR3 length: 13
J gene: TRBJ2-7

CDR3 protein: CASSELAGDTGELFF
CDR3 DNA: TGTGCCAGCAGTGAATTAGCGGGAGACACCGGGGAGCTGTTTTTT
clone size: NA
D gene: TRBD2
V gene: TRBV2
CDR3 length: 15
J gene: TRBJ2-2

CDR3 protein: CASGKGGPNYGYTF
CDR3 DNA: TGTGCCAGCGGGAAAGGGGGTCCTAACTATGGCTACACCTTC
clone size: NA
D gene: NA
V gene: TRBV28
CDR3 length: 14
J gene: TRBJ1-2